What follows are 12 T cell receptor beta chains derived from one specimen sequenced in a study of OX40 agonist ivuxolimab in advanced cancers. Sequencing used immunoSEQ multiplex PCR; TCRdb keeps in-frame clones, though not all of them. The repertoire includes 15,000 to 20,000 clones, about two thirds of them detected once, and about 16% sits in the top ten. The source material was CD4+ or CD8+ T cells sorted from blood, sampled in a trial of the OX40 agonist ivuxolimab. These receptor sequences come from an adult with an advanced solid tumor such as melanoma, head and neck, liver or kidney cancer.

The CDR3: CASSLTWGLAGGNEQFF. CDR3 DNA sequence: TGTGCCAGCAGCTTAACCTGGGGACTAGCGGGAGGAAATGAGCAGTTCTTC. V and J are TRBV7-2 and TRBJ2-1, with 15 bases identical to TRBD2. The V and J ends lost 2 bases and 7 bases, in that order; junction bases with no gene match: 6. This CDR3 is built from 17 residues. From germline, CDR1 is SGHTA and CDR2 FQGNSA.

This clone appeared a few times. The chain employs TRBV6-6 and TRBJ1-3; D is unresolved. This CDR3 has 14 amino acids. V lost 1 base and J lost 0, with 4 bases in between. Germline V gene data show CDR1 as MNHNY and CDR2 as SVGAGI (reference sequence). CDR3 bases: TGTGCCAGCAGTTACTGGACCTCTGGAAACACCATATATTTT. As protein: CASSYWTSGNTIYF.

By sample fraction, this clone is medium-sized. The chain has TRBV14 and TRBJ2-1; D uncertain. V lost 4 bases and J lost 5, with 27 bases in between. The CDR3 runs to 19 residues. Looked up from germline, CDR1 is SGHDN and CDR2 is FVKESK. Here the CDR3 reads CASSRPDPSGIRINNEQFF. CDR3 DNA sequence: TGTGCCAGCAGCCGCCCGGACCCTAGTGGGATACGTATTAACAATGAGCAGTTCTTC. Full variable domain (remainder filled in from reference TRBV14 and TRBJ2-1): EAGVTQFPSHSVIEKGQTVTLRCDPISGHDNLYWYRRVMGKEIKFLLHFVKESKQDESGMPNNRFLAERTGGTYSTLKVQPAELEDSGVYFCASSRPDPSGIRINNEQFFGPGTRLTVL.

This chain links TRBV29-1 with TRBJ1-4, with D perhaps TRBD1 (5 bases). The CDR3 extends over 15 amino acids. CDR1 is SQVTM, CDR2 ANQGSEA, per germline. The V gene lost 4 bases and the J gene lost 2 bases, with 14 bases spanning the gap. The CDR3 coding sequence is TGCAGCGTTGGGGGACGGGGTGCTACTAATGAAAAACTGTTTTTT. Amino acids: CSVGGRGATNEKLFF.

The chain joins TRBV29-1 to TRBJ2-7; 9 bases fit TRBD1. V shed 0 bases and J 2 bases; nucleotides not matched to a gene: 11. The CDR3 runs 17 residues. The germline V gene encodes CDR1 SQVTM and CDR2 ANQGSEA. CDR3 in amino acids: CSVEDTGTGNQPYEQYF. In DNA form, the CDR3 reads TGCAGCGTTGAAGATACAGGGACAGGGAACCAACCCTACGAGCAGTACTTC.

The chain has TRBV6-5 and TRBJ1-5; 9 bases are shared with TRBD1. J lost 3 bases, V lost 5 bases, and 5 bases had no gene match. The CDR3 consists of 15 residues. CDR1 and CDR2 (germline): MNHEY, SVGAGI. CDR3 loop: CASSPDRGDNQPQHF. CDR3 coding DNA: TGTGCCAGCAGTCCTGACAGGGGGGACAATCAGCCCCAGCATTTT.

CDR3 bases: TGTGCCAGCAGCTCGCGGACGGGCTACGAGCAGTACTTC. Its protein is CASSSRTGYEQYF. This sequence joins TRBV7-9 and TRBJ2-7; the D is unclear. The CDR3 consists of 13 residues. In germline, CDR1 is SEHNR, CDR2 FQNEAQ (reference sequence). Trimming cost V 4 bases and J 3 bases, with 10 bases left between them.

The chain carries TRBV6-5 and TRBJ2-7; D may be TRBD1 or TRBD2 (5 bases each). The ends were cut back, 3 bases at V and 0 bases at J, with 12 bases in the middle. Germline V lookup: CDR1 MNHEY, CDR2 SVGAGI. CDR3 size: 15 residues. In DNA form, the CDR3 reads TGTGCCAGCAGTTATCGGGACGTTTTCTCCTACGAGCAGTACTTC. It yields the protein CASSYRDVFSYEQYF.

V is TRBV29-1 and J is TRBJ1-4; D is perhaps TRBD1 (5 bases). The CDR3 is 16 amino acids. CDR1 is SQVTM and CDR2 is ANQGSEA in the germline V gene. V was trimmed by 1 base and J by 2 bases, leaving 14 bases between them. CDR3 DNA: TGCAGCGTTGAAGTGGGCAGCGGGGCGACTAATGAAAAACTGTTTTTT. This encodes CSVEVGSGATNEKLFF.

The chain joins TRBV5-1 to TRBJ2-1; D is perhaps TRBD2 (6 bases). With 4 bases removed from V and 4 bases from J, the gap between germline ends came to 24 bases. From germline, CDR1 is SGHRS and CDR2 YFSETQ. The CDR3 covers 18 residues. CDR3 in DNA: TGCGCCAGCAGCCCCCCCCCTGGGGCCTTAGGGACTTACAATGAGCAGTTCTTC. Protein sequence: CASSPPPGALGTYNEQFF.

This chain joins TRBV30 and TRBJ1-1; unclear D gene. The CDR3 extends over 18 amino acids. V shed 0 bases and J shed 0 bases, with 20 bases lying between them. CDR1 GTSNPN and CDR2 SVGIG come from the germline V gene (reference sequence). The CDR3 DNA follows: TGTGCCTGGAGTGTAAGAGGAGGCCGATTATTAATGAACACTGAAGCTTTCTTT. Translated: CAWSVRGGRLLMNTEAFF.

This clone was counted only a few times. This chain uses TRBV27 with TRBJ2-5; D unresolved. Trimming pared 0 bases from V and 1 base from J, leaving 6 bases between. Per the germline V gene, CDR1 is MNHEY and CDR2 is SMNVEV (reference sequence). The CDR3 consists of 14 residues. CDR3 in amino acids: CASSLSVSQETQYF. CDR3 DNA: TGTGCCAGCAGTTTATCGGTCAGCCAAGAGACCCAGTACTTC.